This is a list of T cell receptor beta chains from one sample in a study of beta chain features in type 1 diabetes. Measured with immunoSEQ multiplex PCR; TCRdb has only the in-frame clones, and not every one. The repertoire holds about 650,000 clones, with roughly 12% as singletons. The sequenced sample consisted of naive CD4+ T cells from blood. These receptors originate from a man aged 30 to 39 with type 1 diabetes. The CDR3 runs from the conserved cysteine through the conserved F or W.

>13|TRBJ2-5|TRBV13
CASSLRGRETQYF
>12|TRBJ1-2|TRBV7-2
CASSLVNYGYTF
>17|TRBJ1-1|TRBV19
CASSPGQGRTMNTEAFF
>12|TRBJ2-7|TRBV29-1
CSVESGIYEQYF
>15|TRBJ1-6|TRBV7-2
CASSQPQGYNSPLHF
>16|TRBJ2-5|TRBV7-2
CASSLVVGSGLETQYF
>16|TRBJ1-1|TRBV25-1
CASSDPGTGVDTEAFF
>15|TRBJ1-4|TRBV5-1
CASSFSGTLNEKLFF
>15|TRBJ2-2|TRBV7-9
CASSRGDTNTGELFF
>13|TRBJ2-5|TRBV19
CASSIGPEETQYF
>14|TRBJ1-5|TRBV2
CASDRGQGGQPQHF
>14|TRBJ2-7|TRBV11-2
CASSLVAGGYEQYF
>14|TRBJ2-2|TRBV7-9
CASSPDWETGELFF
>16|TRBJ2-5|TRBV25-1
CASSLQGDSYQETQYF
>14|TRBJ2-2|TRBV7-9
CASSRRLGTGELFF
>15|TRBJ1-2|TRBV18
CASSPPNQDNHGYTF
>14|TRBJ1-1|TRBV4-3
CASSQDVRSTEAFF
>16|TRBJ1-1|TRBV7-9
CASSLAGTTNRGEAFF
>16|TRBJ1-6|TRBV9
CASSGDGSSYNSPLHF
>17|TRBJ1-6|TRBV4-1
CASSQASGRRLNSPLHF
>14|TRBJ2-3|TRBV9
CASSPRQAGDTQYF
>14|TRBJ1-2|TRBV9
CASSLTGGLDGYTF
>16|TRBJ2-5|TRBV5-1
CASSPGTSGYQETQYF
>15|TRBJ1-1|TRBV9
CASRGGQGLNTEAFF
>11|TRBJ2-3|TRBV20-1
CSAAVGDTQYF
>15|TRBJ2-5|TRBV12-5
CASGLGGPNQETQYF
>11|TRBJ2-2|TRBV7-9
CASSLLGGLFF
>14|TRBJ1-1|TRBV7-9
CASSPGGDYTEAFF
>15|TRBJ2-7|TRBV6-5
CASSYSYGTEDEQYF
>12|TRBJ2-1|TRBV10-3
CAISQDRVEQFF
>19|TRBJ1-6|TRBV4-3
CASSQGGKGASSYNSPLHF
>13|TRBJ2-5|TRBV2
CASRGTGEETQYF
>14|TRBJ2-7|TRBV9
CASSVELGAGEQYF
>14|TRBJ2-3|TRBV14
CASSPRRGAGTQYF
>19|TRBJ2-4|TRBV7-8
CASSYGTVFSGLAKNIQYF
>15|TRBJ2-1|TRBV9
CASSPRQGAWNEQFF
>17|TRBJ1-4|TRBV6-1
CASSEARIRATNEKLFF
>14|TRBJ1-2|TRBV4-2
CASSQGPGSYGYTF
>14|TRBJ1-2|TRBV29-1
CSVDTQGIGYGYTF
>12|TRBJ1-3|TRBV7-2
CASSFDGNTIYF
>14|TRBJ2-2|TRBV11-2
CASSPQGDTGELFF
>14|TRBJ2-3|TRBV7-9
CASSPRTAADTQYF
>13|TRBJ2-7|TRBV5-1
CASSLPLAYEQYF
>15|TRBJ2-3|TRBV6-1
CASRGTSGAQDTQYF
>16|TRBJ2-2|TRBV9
CASSVGSLQRTGELFF